The clone carrying this T cell receptor beta chain was detected many times. The antigen is undetermined. Using RNA template, CDR3s of TCR alpha and beta were amplified with iRepertoire arm-PCR. For one-step reverse transcription and amplification, about 90-400 ng of tissue mRNA or PBMC total RNA was used. MiXCR, applied by TCRdb to the multiplex PCR reads, yields one record per CDR3 protein. The sample contains 100,000 to 150,000 distinct CDR3 sequences, 20% to 25% of which appear only once. The CDR3 has 17 amino acids. Trimming stripped 0 bases from V and 0 bases from J, with 12 bases between. Germline CDR1 reads LGHNA; CDR2 reads YSLEER. These data belong to a study of glioma-infiltrating T cells. Study-wide points: CDR3 overlap between tissue and blood was very small. Non-neoplastic patients had below-expected tissue-blood divergence, while all gliomas exceeded expectation.

Input material: glioma tissue, nonneoplastic brain tissue, or PBMCs (not recorded which). The sequence derives from a human donor with low-grade glioma or glioblastoma, undergoing nonglioma brain surgery, or in good health (not recorded which). The chain employs TRBV4-3 and TRBJ1-3; D gene unclear. For the CDR3, the DNA is TGCGCCAGCAGCCAAGAGTCGTTAATTAGCTCTGGAAACACCATATATTTT. Translating gives CASSQESLISSGNTIYF.